This passage covers 18 T cell receptor beta chains from one sample sequenced in a study of spatial heterogeneity in lung cancer. General study points: The number of expanded tumor alpha and beta chains correlated with mutation number.

The antigens of these receptors remain unknown. Specified time point: sample taken at primary tumor resection. Using its own MiXCR run on the 5' RACE reads, TCRdb lists one record per CDR3 protein. The repertoire has about 100,000 distinct CDR3 sequences, around 4.3% of them found once; the top ten carry approximately 21%. Source: lung tumor tissue, taken at surgery. All receptors come from a male donor with early-stage non-small cell lung cancer.

The gene calls are TRBV29-1 and TRBJ1-1; D gene unclear. CDR3 length: 14 amino acids. V lost 6 bases and J 1 base, leaving 15 bases between the germline ends. Germline-derived CDR1 and CDR2 are SQVTM and ANQGSEA. As DNA, the CDR3 is TGCAGCGTGGGGAACATGGGAACGAACACTGAAGCTTTCTTT. Translated, it gives CSVGNMGTNTEAFF. The full variable domain, its missing parts supplied by reference TRBV29-1 and TRBJ1-1, is SAVISQKPSRDICQRGTSLTIQCQVDSQVTMMFWYRQQPGQSLTLIATANQGSEATYESGFVIDKFPISRPNLTFSTLTVSNMSPEDSSIYLCSVGNMGTNTEAFFGQGTRLTVV.

There are many counts of this clonotype. The chain has TRBV28 and TRBJ1-4; no clear D. CDR3 length equals 15 residues. Trimming removed 4 bases from V and 6 bases from J, with 15 bases in between. Germline V gene data show CDR1 as MDHEN and CDR2 as SYDVKM. CDR3 sequence: CASSSREGGDEKLFF. CDR3 bases: TGTGCCAGCAGTTCCCGGGAGGGCGGAGATGAAAAACTGTTTTTT.

V and J are TRBV4-1 and TRBJ2-3, with a weak D call TRBD1 (7 bases). Germline V gene lookup returns CDR1 MGHRA and CDR2 YSYEKL. The CDR3 contains 18 residues. Deletions cut 1 base from V and 0 bases from J, with 17 bases between. The DNA for the CDR3 is TGCGCCAGCAGCCAAGGACTAGGATCAGGGGGTAGCACAGATACGCAGTATTTT. Protein sequence: CASSQGLGSGGSTDTQYF.

This clonotype was detected ten times or more. The chain has TRBV5-5 and TRBJ2-7; the D gene is possibly TRBD1 (6 bases). Trimming left V 4 bases short and J 6 bases short, with 14 bases between. This CDR3 is built from 13 residues. Germline CDR1 reads SGHKS; CDR2 reads YYEKEE (reference sequence). The CDR3 DNA reads as TGTGCCAGCAGCCAATTGACAGGCCTCGAGCAGTACTTC. Amino acid sequence: CASSQLTGLEQYF.

This clonotype occurred many times. The chain combines TRBV4-1 with TRBJ2-1; a weak D match, TRBD2 (6 bases). Germline V gene data show CDR1 as MGHRA and CDR2 as YSYEKL. The CDR3 covers 13 residues. V gave up 3 bases and J gave up 13 bases, with 16 bases separating them. The CDR3 region has the DNA TGCGCCAGCAGCCAGAGGGCCGGGACTTCTCAGTTCTTC. This gives the protein CASSQRAGTSQFF.

This clonotype was seen many times. The chain uses TRBV12-3 or TRBV12-4 and TRBJ1-1, with D possibly TRBD1 on 5 matching bases. Trimming cost V 5 bases and J 4 bases, with 14 bases left between them. This CDR3 spans 14 amino acids. The CDR3 DNA sequence: TGTGCCAGCAGTATCGCAGGGATCGGCACTGAAGCTTTCTTT. Amino acid sequence: CASSIAGIGTEAFF.

The chain carries TRBV2 and TRBJ1-4, with D tentatively TRBD1 (6 bases). Trimming stripped 5 bases from V and 5 bases from J, with 12 bases between. The CDR3 contains 14 residues. Germline V lookup: CDR1 SNHLY, CDR2 FYNNEI. This CDR3 is CASSSDRSNEKLFF. The CDR3 DNA reads TGTGCCAGCAGTTCGGACAGATCGAATGAAAAACTGTTTTTT.

This clonotype was seen ten or more times. The V call is TRBV28, the J call TRBJ1-1; D unclear. V lost 6 bases and J 11 bases, leaving 13 bases between the germline ends. Germline V gene data show CDR1 as MDHEN and CDR2 as SYDVKM. This CDR3 contains 11 residues. This chain's CDR3 is CASRRSSGAFF. The CDR3 DNA reads TGTGCCAGCAGAAGATCCTCTGGGGCTTTCTTT.

This clonotype was seen ten or more times. The V gene is TRBV12-3 or TRBV12-4, the J gene TRBJ1-1; no firm D call. The CDR3 contains 11 residues. V lost 6 bases and J 8 bases, leaving 10 bases between the germline ends. The CDR3 region has the DNA TGTGCCAGCAGCCTCCACTCGGAAGCTTTCTTT. Translation: CASSLHSEAFF.

This clonotype was seen repeatedly, ten times or more. V gene TRBV7-2 combines with J gene TRBJ2-5; D unresolved. V was pared by 1 base and J by 5 bases, with 11 bases between. From germline, CDR1 is SGHTA and CDR2 FQGNSA. The CDR3 has 14 residues. The CDR3 nucleotides read TGTGCCAGCAGCTTAGATCCGGAGTCCGAGACCCAGTACTTC. Protein: CASSLDPESETQYF. Combining the CDR3 with reference TRBV7-2 and TRBJ2-5 gives the whole variable domain GAGVSQSPSNKVTEKGKDVELRCDPISGHTALYWYRQSLGQGLEFLIYFQGNSAPDKSGLPSDRFSAERTGGSVSTLTIQRTQQEDSAVYLCASSLDPESETQYFGPGTRLLVL.

This clonotype was observed at least ten times. This chain links TRBV7-9 with TRBJ2-1; TRBD1 aligns across 7 bases. Germline assignment: CDR1 SEHNR and CDR2 FQNEAQ (reference sequence). The V gene end was trimmed by 10 bases and the J gene end by 5 bases; junction bases not matched to a gene: 14. CDR3 length: 15 residues. The CDR3 nucleotides read TGTGCCACCCAGACCGGGACAGCGGCTAACAATGAGCAGTTCTTC. Its protein is CATQTGTAANNEQFF.

This clonotype has a count of ten or more. This chain uses TRBV5-6 with TRBJ2-7; TRBD2 might be the D (6 bases). From germline, CDR1 is SGHDT and CDR2 YYEEEE. Trimming stripped 0 bases from V and 1 base from J, with 14 bases between. The CDR3 is 16 residues long. The CDR3 reads CASSLARRAPSYEQYF. CDR3 DNA: TGTGCCAGCAGCTTGGCACGGAGGGCTCCTTCCTACGAGCAGTACTTC.

This clonotype came up many times. This CDR3 is CASSAGTSSEKLFF. The CDR3 DNA sequence: TGCGCCAGCAGCGCCGGGACATCATCAGAAAAACTGTTTTTT. The V call is TRBV5-1, the J call TRBJ1-4, with a tentative D call TRBD1 (6 bases). The CDR3 is made up of 14 amino acids. V gave up 4 bases and J gave up 8 bases, with 15 bases separating them. Germline V gene lookup returns CDR1 SGHRS and CDR2 YFSETQ.

This clonotype came up many times. This chain connects TRBV28 to TRBJ1-5; possible D gene TRBD1, 6 bases. Germline V gene data show CDR1 as MDHEN and CDR2 as SYDVKM. With 4 bases removed from V and 6 bases from J, the gap between germline ends came to 19 bases. This CDR3 is 16 amino acids long. As DNA, the CDR3 is TGTGCCAGCAGTTCAGCAAAAACAGGGTGGGCTCAGCCCCAGCATTTT. It encodes CASSSAKTGWAQPQHF.

This clonotype was picked up many times. V is TRBV6-1 and J is TRBJ1-5, with D maybe TRBD1 (5 bases). V lost 7 bases and J 4 bases, leaving 14 bases between the germline ends. CDR1 MNHNS and CDR2 SASEGT come from the germline V gene. CDR3 length: 14 amino acids. The CDR3, as DNA: TGTGCCAGCAAGGGTCCGGGGGGGAATCAGCCCCAGCATTTT. Protein: CASKGPGGNQPQHF.

There are many counts of this clonotype. The genes are TRBV20-1 and TRBJ2-7, with 9 bases aligning to TRBD2. The CDR3 consists of 16 residues. Germline values: CDR1 DFQATT, CDR2 SNEGSKA (reference sequence). J gave up 2 bases and V 0 bases, and 8 bases lay outside the gene matches. The CDR3 protein is CSARDVTTSGTYEQYF. CDR3 in DNA: TGCAGTGCTAGAGATGTGACGACTAGCGGAACCTACGAGCAGTACTTC.

This clonotype was seen repeatedly, ten times or more. The V call is TRBV6-1, the J call TRBJ2-1, with D maybe TRBD1 (6 bases). The germline V gene encodes CDR1 MNHNS and CDR2 SASEGT. The V end lost 3 bases, the J end lost 8 bases, and 14 bases lay between the germline ends. This CDR3 has 14 residues. CDR3 DNA: TGTGCCAGCAGTGACCCGGCCAGGGGCGATGAGCAGTTCTTC. This codes for CASSDPARGDEQFF.

This clonotype rates as medium-sized. This chain connects TRBV4-2 to TRBJ2-3, with D possibly matching TRBD2 (6 bases). In germline, CDR1 is LGHNA, CDR2 YNFKEQ. Trimming pared 4 bases from V and 6 bases from J, leaving 17 bases between. The CDR3 runs 15 residues. CDR3 residues: CASSLRTTPWDTQYF. In nucleotides, the CDR3 is TGTGCCAGCAGCCTTCGGACTACCCCTTGGGATACGCAGTATTTT.